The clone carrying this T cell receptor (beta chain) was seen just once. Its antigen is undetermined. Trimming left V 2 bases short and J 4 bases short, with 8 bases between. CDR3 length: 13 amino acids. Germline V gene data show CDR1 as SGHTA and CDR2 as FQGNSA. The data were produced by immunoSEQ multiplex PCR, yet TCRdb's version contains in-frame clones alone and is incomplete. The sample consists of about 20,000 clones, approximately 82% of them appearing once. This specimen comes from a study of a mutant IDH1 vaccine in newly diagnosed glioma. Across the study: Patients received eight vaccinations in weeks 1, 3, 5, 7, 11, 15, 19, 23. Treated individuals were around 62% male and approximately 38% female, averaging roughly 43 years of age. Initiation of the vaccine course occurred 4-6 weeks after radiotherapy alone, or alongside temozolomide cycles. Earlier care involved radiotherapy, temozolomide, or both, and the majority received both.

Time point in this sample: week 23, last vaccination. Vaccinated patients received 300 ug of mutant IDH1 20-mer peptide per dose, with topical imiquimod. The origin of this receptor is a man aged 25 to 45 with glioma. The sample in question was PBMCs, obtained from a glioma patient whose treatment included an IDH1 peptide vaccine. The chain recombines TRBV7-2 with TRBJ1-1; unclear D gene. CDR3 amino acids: CASSLSLGTEAFF. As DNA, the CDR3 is TGTGCCAGCAGCTTAAGCCTGGGCACTGAAGCTTTCTTT.